The 8 T cell receptor beta chains reported below all come from one sample, sequenced in a study of blood T cell repertoires in COVID-19. Repertoires were generated with immunoSEQ multiplex PCR, while TCRdb's copy carries only in-frame clones and drops some. The sample contains 200,000 or so clones, 80% to 90% of which appear only once. The sample consisted of PBMCs or T cells enriched from blood (not recorded which). These receptors all come from a woman in her 50s who had been exposed to COVID-19.

This clone came up once. The chain combines TRBV11-2 with TRBJ1-2, with TRBD1 as a possible D gene (5 bases). The CDR3 spans 13 residues. Per germline, CDR1 SGHAT and CDR2 FQNNGV. The V and J ends lost 1 base and 4 bases respectively, with 7 bases between them. In nucleotides, the CDR3 is TGTGCCAGCAGCTTAGGACAGTTCTATGGCTACACCTTC. Amino acid sequence: CASSLGQFYGYTF.

The chain combines TRBV15 with TRBJ1-2; D possibly corresponds to TRBD1 (6 bases). Germline values: CDR1 LNHNV, CDR2 YYDKDF (reference sequence). CDR3 length equals 15 residues. Trimming pared 0 bases from V and 6 bases from J, leaving 14 bases between. DNA for the CDR3: TGTGCCACCAGCAGAGATAGGGGACACCGGGATGGCTACACCTTC. Protein product: CATSRDRGHRDGYTF.

The genes are TRBV30 and TRBJ2-3; 13 bases fit TRBD2. Germline V CDR1 and CDR2: GTSNPN, SVGIG (reference sequence). The ends lost 0 bases at V and 7 bases at J; junction bases unmatched: 7. This CDR3 is built from 16 residues. The CDR3 DNA reads as TGTGCCTGGAGTGTTGTGGGACTAGCGGGGCGTAATACGCAGTATTTT. The encoded protein is CAWSVVGLAGRNTQYF.

This chain links TRBV15 with TRBJ1-1; D might be TRBD1 (5 bases). The length of the CDR3 is 13 residues. The V and J ends lost 8 bases and 2 bases respectively, with 12 bases between them. Looked up from germline, CDR1 is LNHNV and CDR2 is YYDKDF (reference sequence). CDR3: CATLRDRNTEAFF. The CDR3 DNA sequence: TGTGCCACCCTCAGAGACAGAAACACTGAAGCTTTCTTT.

The CDR3 DNA is TGTGCCAGTAGTCCCTCGTTGAACACTGAAGCTTTCTTT. This codes for CASSPSLNTEAFF. The rearrangement uses TRBV19 and TRBJ1-1; no firm D call. V gave up 5 bases and J gave up 0 bases, with 7 bases separating them. This CDR3 contains 13 residues. In germline, CDR1 is LNHDA, CDR2 SQIVND (reference sequence).

This chain links TRBV15 with TRBJ1-1; tentatively, D is TRBD1 (6 bases). The CDR3 has 13 amino acids. V lost 5 bases and J 4 bases, leaving 11 bases between the germline ends. Germline values: CDR1 LNHNV, CDR2 YYDKDF (reference sequence). The CDR3 is CATSPRGGTEAFF. The CDR3 DNA follows: TGTGCCACCAGCCCAAGGGGGGGCACTGAAGCTTTCTTT. Full variable domain (outside the CDR3, taken from reference TRBV15 and TRBJ1-1): DAMVIQNPRYQVTQFGKPVTLSCSQTLNHNVMYWYQQKSSQAPKLLFHYYDKDFNNEADTPDNFQSRRPNTSFCFLDIRSPGLGDTAMYLCATSPRGGTEAFFGQGTRLTVV.

V is TRBV10-1 and J is TRBJ2-1, with TRBD2 matching 9 bases. From germline, CDR1 is WNHNN and CDR2 SYGVQD (reference sequence). J lost 5 bases, V lost 3 bases, and 5 bases had no gene match. The CDR3 runs 15 residues. The CDR3 is CASSDYSGGDNEQFF. The DNA for the CDR3 is TGCGCCAGCAGTGACTATAGCGGGGGAGACAATGAGCAGTTCTTC.

V and J are TRBV5-1 and TRBJ2-1, with D possibly matching TRBD1 (6 bases). From germline, CDR1 is SGHRS and CDR2 YFSETQ. CDR3 size: 15 residues. Deletions cut 0 bases from V and 8 bases from J, with 15 bases between. The CDR3 coding sequence is TGCGCCAGCAGCTTGGGGGACACGGTCCGTTATGAGCAGTTCTTC. Translation: CASSLGDTVRYEQFF.